The sequence of this T cell receptor (beta chain) was determined in a study of CD8 T cells in ankylosing spondylitis. This clonotype was seen ten or more times. Libraries of TCR beta came from quantitative 5'-RACE with molecular barcodes. TCRdb fed the 5' RACE reads into MiXCR, producing one record per CDR3 protein. The sample records about 220,000 distinct CDR3 sequences, around a quarter being singletons. Germline V gives CDR1 LGHDT, CDR2 YNNKEL (reference sequence). The CDR3 spans 14 residues. With 1 base removed from V and 6 bases from J, the gap between germline ends came to 10 bases. Input material: blood, either unsorted or a sorted T cell fraction (not recorded which). This TCR was recovered from a male donor with ankylosing spondylitis or in good health (not recorded which). The chain joins TRBV3-1 to TRBJ2-1; unclear D gene. The CDR3, as DNA: TGTGCCAGCAGCCAAGGGCTCCGGAGCAATGAGCAGTTCTTC. As protein: CASSQGLRSNEQFF.